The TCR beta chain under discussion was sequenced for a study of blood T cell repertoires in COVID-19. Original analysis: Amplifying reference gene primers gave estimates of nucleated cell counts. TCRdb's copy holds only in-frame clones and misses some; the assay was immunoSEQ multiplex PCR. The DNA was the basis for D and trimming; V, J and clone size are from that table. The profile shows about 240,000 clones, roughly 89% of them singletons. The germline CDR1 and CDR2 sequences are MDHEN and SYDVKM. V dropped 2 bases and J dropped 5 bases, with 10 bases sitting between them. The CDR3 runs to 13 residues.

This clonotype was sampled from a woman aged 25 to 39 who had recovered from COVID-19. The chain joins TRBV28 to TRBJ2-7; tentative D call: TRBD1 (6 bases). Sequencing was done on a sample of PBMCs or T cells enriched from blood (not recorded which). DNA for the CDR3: TGTGCCAGCAGTTTACAGGGGATCGACGAGCAGTACTTC. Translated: CASSLQGIDEQYF.